The rows below give T cell receptor beta chains drawn from one sample of a study of T cells in Graves' hyperthyroidism and ophthalmopathy. Using its own MiXCR run on the multiplex PCR reads, TCRdb lists one record per CDR3 protein. The sample carries about 360,000 distinct CDR3 sequences, under 15% recorded once. The sequencing input was blood. Receptors originate from a woman aged 18-29 years with Graves' hyperthyroidism. Each CDR3 is given with its conserved first and last residue. The D gene is left open where the match is weak. Clone size is given for some rows only: seen once, a few or many times, or a class if the clone is expanded.

CASSSAGAGETEAFF | TGTGCCAGTAGTTCCGCCGGGGCTGGCGAGACTGAAGCTTTCTTT | TRBJ1-1 | many | TRBV19 | NA
CTSSPMTVNTEAFF | TGCACCAGCAGCCCTATGACAGTGAACACTGAAGCTTTCTTT | TRBJ1-1 | NA | TRBV5-1 | NA
CSPRQGLSSSPLHF | TGCAGTCCCCGACAGGGCTTGTCAAGTTCACCCCTCCACTTT | TRBJ1-6 | many | TRBV20-1 | TRBD1
CASSLARGEETQYF | TGCGCCAGCAGCTTGGCACGCGGAGAAGAGACCCAGTACTTC | TRBJ2-5 | NA | TRBV5-1 | NA
CASSQQPNQPQHF | TGTGCCAGCAGCCAACAGCCGAATCAGCCCCAGCATTTT | TRBJ1-5 | many | TRBV3-1 | NA
CSAPRDRGGQPQHF | TGCAGTGCTCCCCGGGACAGGGGGGGTCAGCCCCAGCATTTT | TRBJ1-5 | NA | TRBV20-1 | TRBD1
CASSLGALGSIYGYTF | TGTGCCAGCAGCTTAGGGGCTTTGGGTAGTATCTATGGCTACACCTTC | TRBJ1-2 | many | TRBV7-8 | NA
CASSFWPYTDTQYF | TGTGCCAGCAGTTTTTGGCCGTACACAGATACGCAGTATTTT | TRBJ2-3 | many | TRBV12-3/TRBV12-4 | NA
CASSFYQAGGGEQYF | TGTGCCAGCAGTTTTTACCAGGCGGGAGGGGGGGAGCAGTACTTC | TRBJ2-7 | NA | TRBV28 | TRBD2
CAADRGGETQYF | TGTGCCGCTGACAGGGGGGGGGAGACCCAGTACTTC | TRBJ2-5 | few | TRBV6-1 | TRBD1
CASSEASQGNPYEQYF | TGTGCCAGCAGTGAAGCGTCACAGGGAAACCCCTACGAGCAGTACTTC | TRBJ2-7 | NA | TRBV6-1 | NA
CASSHPWGQANTEAFF | TGCGCCAGCAGCCATCCTTGGGGACAGGCGAACACTGAAGCTTTCTTT | TRBJ1-1 | NA | TRBV4-3 | TRBD1
CASSGTIGGELFF | TGTGCCAGCAGTGGGACAATAGGCGGGGAGCTGTTTTTT | TRBJ2-2 | many | TRBV12-3/TRBV12-4 | NA
CASSSGYLSAVGKLFF | TGTGCCAGCAGCTCCGGTTATCTCTCCGCGGTAGGAAAACTGTTTTTT | TRBJ1-4 | many | TRBV5-5 | NA
CASSLSGKLFF | TGTGCCAGCAGCTTATCTGGAAAACTGTTTTTT | TRBJ1-4 | few | TRBV7-9 | NA
CSARDWVAGAGEQFF | TGCAGTGCTAGAGATTGGGTAGCGGGAGCGGGAGAGCAGTTCTTC | TRBJ2-1 | NA | TRBV20-1 | TRBD2
CASRSVTDTQYF | TGTGCCAGCAGATCGGTGACAGATACGCAGTATTTT | TRBJ2-3 | many | TRBV6-2/TRBV6-3 | NA
CASSSVRGAGRKTQYF | TGTGCCAGCAGCTCCGTGAGGGGAGCGGGAAGGAAGACCCAGTACTTC | TRBJ2-5 | many | TRBV11-2 | TRBD2
CASSYLRASPLHF | TGTGCCAGCAGTTACCTGAGGGCTTCACCCCTCCACTTT | TRBJ1-6 | NA | TRBV6-1 | NA
CASSPQGLAGNEQFF | TGTGCCAGCTCACCACAGGGGCTAGCGGGCAATGAGCAGTTCTTC | TRBJ2-1 | many | TRBV18 | TRBD2